Following are 25 T cell receptor beta chains from one sample sequenced in a study of cytomegalovirus exposure and HLA in healthy donors. The PCR employed 60 Vbeta primers together with 13 Jbeta primers. Clones were sequenced by immunoSEQ multiplex PCR, and TCRdb holds only the in-frame ones, with some missing. The data show about 130,000 clones, about two thirds seen once. Sequencing input: PBMCs. These receptors originate from a human donor in good health.

This clone was observed a few times. The chain joins TRBV21-1 to TRBJ1-1; the D segment call TRBD1 is taken from the table without a DNA check. TRBV21-1 represents a pseudogene. The CDR3 sequence is 15 residues long. In nucleotides, the CDR3 is TGTGCCAGCAGCAAGATGGGGCCAGGTCCGATTGAAGCTTTCTTT. Its protein is CASSKMGPGPIEAFF.

The chain joins TRBV19 to TRBJ2-3; no clear D. Deletions cut 2 bases from V and 3 bases from J, with 18 bases between. This CDR3 has 17 residues. Germline lookup yields CDR1 LNHDA and CDR2 SQIVND (reference sequence). CDR3 in amino acids: CASSIMKGAGQTDTQYF. DNA of the CDR3: TGTGCCAGTAGTATAATGAAAGGAGCCGGTCAGACAGATACGCAGTATTTT.

A word on this clone: In the same sample, other DNA sequences code for this CDR3. The chain carries TRBV4-1 and TRBJ1-5; 8 nucleotides line up with TRBD1. The CDR3 contains 18 residues. Germline CDR1 and CDR2: MGHRA and YSYEKL. V shed 1 base, J shed 3 bases, and the junction held 11 bases outside the gene matches. The CDR3 DNA follows: TGCGCCAGCAGCCAAGTGGCGGTCCAGGGGGCATCCAATCAGCCCCAGCATTTT. It translates to CASSQVAVQGASNQPQHF.

This clone appeared once. The chain combines TRBV7-2 with TRBJ2-2; D gene uncertain. V lost 5 bases and J 1 base, leaving 11 bases between the germline ends. Germline CDR1 and CDR2: SGHTA and FQGNSA. This CDR3 is built from 15 residues. The DNA for the CDR3 is TGTGCCAGCAGCCAAGGTGGGCTGAACACCGGGGAGCTGTTTTTT. It encodes CASSQGGLNTGELFF.

The chain couples TRBV9 to TRBJ2-1; weak D call: TRBD2 (5 bases). V shed 0 bases and J shed 5 bases, with 12 bases lying between them. Germline CDR1 reads SGDLS; CDR2 reads YYNGEE. The CDR3 is 15 amino acids. The CDR3 DNA follows: TGTGCCAGCAGCGTAGTAGCGTTGGCACACAATGAGCAGTTCTTC. Translating it yields CASSVVALAHNEQFF.

This clone was recorded once. The chain uses TRBV6-5 and TRBJ2-1; TRBD2 matches 10 bases. Germline values: CDR1 MNHEY, CDR2 SVGAGI. The CDR3 is made up of 13 amino acids. Trimming removed 6 bases from V and 5 bases from J; junction bases left unmatched: 1. The CDR3 region has the DNA TGTGCCAGCAGCGGACTAGCGGACAATGAGCAGTTCTTC. Its protein is CASSGLADNEQFF.

J is TRBJ1-3 and V is TRBV18, with a tentative D call TRBD1 (5 bases). Germline V gives CDR1 KGHSH, CDR2 LQKENI. The germline V and J ends were trimmed by 4 bases and 0 bases, with 13 bases remaining between them. The CDR3 loop spans 16 amino acids. The CDR3 bases are TGTGCCAGCTCACTTCAGACAGAGCCCTCTGGAAACACCATATATTTT. Protein: CASSLQTEPSGNTIYF.

The genes are TRBV30 and TRBJ1-5, with 7 bases matching TRBD1. Germline CDR1 and CDR2: GTSNPN and SVGIG (reference sequence). Trimming cost V 8 bases and J 5 bases; bases outside gene matches: 9. The CDR3 loop spans 13 amino acids. The CDR3 DNA follows: TGTGCCCCACCCACCGGGACAGATCAGCCCCAGCATTTT. Encoded protein: CAPPTGTDQPQHF.

This clone appeared a single time. This rearrangement joins TRBV27 to TRBJ2-4; perhaps TRBD2 as D (7 bases). This CDR3 has 14 residues. Deletions cut 5 bases from V and 2 bases from J, with 10 bases between. Germline CDR1 reads MNHEY; CDR2 reads SMNVEV (reference sequence). The CDR3 DNA follows: TGTGCCAGCAGTGCCGGGGGGCCCAAAAACATTCAGTACTTC. This encodes CASSAGGPKNIQYF.

The V and J genes are TRBV2 and TRBJ1-3, with D tentatively TRBD1 (6 bases). In germline, CDR1 is SNHLY, CDR2 FYNNEI. The CDR3 length is 15 residues. V was clipped by 6 bases and J by 4 bases, with 16 bases between them. The CDR3 loop is CASRKTGFSGNTIYF. CDR3 in DNA: TGTGCCAGCAGGAAGACAGGTTTTTCCGGAAACACCATATATTTT.

This rearrangement joins TRBV18 to TRBJ2-1, with 7 bases lining up with TRBD2. Germline V gives CDR1 KGHSH, CDR2 LQKENI. The trim removed 3 bases at V and 3 bases at J, leaving 8 bases unmatched. The CDR3 extends over 16 amino acids. As DNA, the CDR3 is TGTGCCAGCTCACCGAGCGGGGCTCTCATCTACAATGAGCAGTTCTTC. This codes for CASSPSGALIYNEQFF.

V and J are TRBV4-2 and TRBJ2-4; 8 nucleotides agree with TRBD1. Unmatched junction bases numbered 4, after V lost 0 bases and J lost 0 bases. From germline, CDR1 is LGHNA and CDR2 YNFKEQ. The CDR3 runs to 17 residues. CDR3: CASSQDRTGLAKNIQYF. The CDR3 DNA follows: TGTGCCAGCAGCCAAGATCGGACAGGGCTAGCCAAAAACATTCAGTACTTC.

The chain has TRBV7-2 and TRBJ2-7; the D is unclear. The CDR3 contains 12 residues. The germline CDR1 and CDR2 sequences are SGHTA and FQGNSA. V was trimmed by 2 bases and J by 4 bases, leaving 6 bases between them. CDR3 sequence: CASSLYPYEQYF. DNA of the CDR3: TGTGCCAGCAGCTTATATCCTTACGAGCAGTACTTC.

Only one count was recorded for this clone. The rearrangement links TRBV7-9 to TRBJ2-1, with 7 bases lining up with TRBD1. The germline V gene encodes CDR1 SEHNR and CDR2 FQNEAQ (reference sequence). Trimming cost V 0 bases and J 5 bases; bases outside gene matches: 4. The length of the CDR3 is 15 residues. The CDR3 region has the DNA TGTGCCAGCAGCTTAGCGGGGACAGTACACAATGAGCAGTTCTTC. This translates into CASSLAGTVHNEQFF.

The CDR3 nucleotides are TGTGCCAGCAGCCCTTCTCGGGAGTACAATGAGCAGTTCTTC. Amino acid sequence: CASSPSREYNEQFF. This sequence joins TRBV7-3 and TRBJ2-1, with a weak D call TRBD2 (6 bases). The ends were cut back, 5 bases at V and 4 bases at J, with 12 bases in the middle. Germline assignment: CDR1 SGHTA and CDR2 FQGTGA. The CDR3 runs to 14 residues.

In this sample, this clone turned up once. The chain has TRBV5-8 and TRBJ2-5; tentatively, D is TRBD2 (7 bases). Germline V CDR1 and CDR2: SGHTS, YDEGEE. There are 15 residues in the CDR3. Trimming took 2 bases from V and 1 from J, leaving 12 bases between them. The CDR3 protein is CASSFGRGPQETQYF. CDR3 bases: TGTGCCAGCAGCTTTGGGCGGGGGCCCCAAGAGACCCAGTACTTC.

The chain has TRBV5-1 and TRBJ1-5; D is possibly TRBD1 (6 bases). Germline CDR1 and CDR2: SGHRS and YFSETQ. The CDR3 has 14 amino acids. Trimming took 1 base from V and 2 from J, leaving 7 bases between them. The CDR3 sequence is CASSLSGGNQPQHF. Here the CDR3 DNA reads TGCGCCAGCAGCTTGTCAGGGGGCAATCAGCCCCAGCATTTT.

V gene TRBV29-1 combines with J gene TRBJ1-2; 7 positions match TRBD1. Germline V gene sequence: CDR1 SQVTM, CDR2 ANQGSEA. The J segment lost 4 bases and the V segment lost 5 bases, leaving 10 bases of the junction unmatched. This CDR3 is 14 amino acids long. CDR3 loop: CSVYPSDRAYGYTF. For the CDR3, the DNA is TGCAGCGTTTACCCCAGCGACAGGGCCTATGGCTACACCTTC.

V usage is TRBV28 and J usage is TRBJ1-4; no clear D. CDR1 and CDR2 (germline): MDHEN, SYDVKM. V was trimmed by 7 bases and J by 7 bases, leaving 10 bases between them. The CDR3 length is 12 residues. This CDR3 reads CASNQAPEKLFF. Here the CDR3 DNA reads TGTGCCAGCAATCAAGCCCCTGAAAAACTGTTTTTT.

This clone was found a few times. This chain joins TRBV5-1 and TRBJ1-1; D may be TRBD1 (5 bases). Germline V lookup: CDR1 SGHRS, CDR2 YFSETQ. The V end was cut by 4 bases, the J end by 7 bases, with 14 bases between. The CDR3 length is 13 residues. The CDR3 protein is CASSHRGGDEAFF. The CDR3 region has the DNA TGCGCCAGCAGCCACCGGGGGGGGGATGAAGCTTTCTTT. Drawing the rest from reference TRBV5-1 and TRBJ1-1, the complete variable domain is KAGVTQTPRYLIKTRGQQVTLSCSPISGHRSVSWYQQTPGQGLQFLFEYFSETQRNKGNFPGRFSGRQFSNSRSEMNVSTLELGDSALYLCASSHRGGDEAFFGQGTRLTVV.

On this clone itself: The sample has other DNA sequences that encode this CDR3 too. The genes are TRBV29-1 and TRBJ2-1, with 15 bases fitting TRBD2. Germline V CDR1 and CDR2: SQVTM, ANQGSEA. The CDR3 covers 13 residues. V lost 6 bases and J lost 9; bases outside the gene matches: 3. CDR3 bases: TGCAGCGTGGGGGGACTAGCGGGGGGTGAGCAGTTCTTC. Protein sequence: CSVGGLAGGEQFF.

The chain combines TRBV5-8 with TRBJ2-4; 7 bases map to TRBD2. The germline V gene has CDR1 SGHTS and CDR2 YDEGEE. The CDR3 totals 16 residues. J was trimmed by 4 bases and V by 2 bases; bases with no gene match: 9. As DNA, the CDR3 is TGTGCCAGCAGCTTTCTAACTAGCGAGAGTAAAAACATTCAGTACTTC. It encodes CASSFLTSESKNIQYF.

The chain uses TRBV27 and TRBJ2-7; 9 bases agree with TRBD1. The trim removed 4 bases at V and 6 bases at J, leaving 13 bases unmatched. Germline CDR1 and CDR2: MNHEY and SMNVEV (reference sequence). This CDR3 region has 16 residues. The CDR3 bases are TGTGCCAGCAGTTCCGGAGGCCGGGACAGGGTTGGCGAGCAGTACTTC. Amino acids: CASSSGGRDRVGEQYF.

About this clone: Germline and junction disagree at one end, which may indicate a read error. The J gene is TRBJ2-3, the V gene TRBV7-9; maybe TRBD1 (6 bases). CDR1 and CDR2 from the germline V gene are SEHNR and FQNEAQ (reference sequence). This CDR3 is built from 16 residues. The DNA for the CDR3 is TGTTCCAGCAGCTTAGAGACAGGACCTAGCACAGATACGCAGTATTTT. This encodes CSSSLETGPSTDTQYF.

V usage is TRBV6-1 and J usage is TRBJ1-3; D is uncertain. CDR1 is MNHNS and CDR2 is SASEGT in the germline V gene. The V gene lost 2 bases and the J gene lost 8 bases, with 22 bases spanning the gap. The CDR3 is made up of 17 amino acids. For the CDR3, the DNA is TGTGCCAGCAGTGAACTCCAATGGGAGGGTATAAGGGACACCATATATTTT. It encodes CASSELQWEGIRDTIYF.